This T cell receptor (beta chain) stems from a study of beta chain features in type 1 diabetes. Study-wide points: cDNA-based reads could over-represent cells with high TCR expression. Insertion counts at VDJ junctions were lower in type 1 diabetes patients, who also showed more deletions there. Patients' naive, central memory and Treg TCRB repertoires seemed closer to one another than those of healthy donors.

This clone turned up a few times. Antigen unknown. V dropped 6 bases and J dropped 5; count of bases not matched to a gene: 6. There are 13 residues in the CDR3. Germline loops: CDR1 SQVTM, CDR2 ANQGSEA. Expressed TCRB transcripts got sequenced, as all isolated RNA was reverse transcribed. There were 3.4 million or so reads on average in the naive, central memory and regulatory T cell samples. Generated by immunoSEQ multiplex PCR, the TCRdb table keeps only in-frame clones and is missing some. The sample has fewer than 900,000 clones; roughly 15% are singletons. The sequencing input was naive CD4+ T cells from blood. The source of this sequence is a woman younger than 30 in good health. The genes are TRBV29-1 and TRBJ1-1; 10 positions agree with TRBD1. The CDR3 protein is CSVRQGASTEAFF. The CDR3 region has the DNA TGCAGCGTACGACAGGGGGCAAGTACTGAAGCTTTCTTT.